One and the same sample provided the 29 T cell receptor beta chains below, sequenced in a study of technical replicates of blood from a few donors (dated by TCRdb to about 2017). The library was produced with the immunoSEQ multiplex PCR assay. TCRdb's version of the immuneACCESS table is confined to in-frame rearrangements and falls short of the full clone set. An unresolved V gene accounts for under half of the shortfall where checked; the remainder is of unknown origin. The table for this sample lists around 56,000 clones; around 96% of them were counted only once. About 3% of the sample is taken by the ten largest. Source material: PBMCs. All receptors derive from a human donor in good health. Some clones in this sample may be carry-over from other donors' samples.

The J gene is TRBJ2-7, the V gene TRBV7-9; 8 bases fit TRBD1. Losses at the gene ends were 3 bases for V and 6 bases for J; bases not matched to a gene: 4. The CDR3 extends over 13 amino acids. The germline gives CDR1 SEHNR, CDR2 FQNEAQ (reference sequence). As DNA, the CDR3 is TGTGCCAGCAGCTTTCAGGGGGCAGTCGAGCAGTACTTC. Protein sequence: CASSFQGAVEQYF.

The chain recombines TRBV2 with TRBJ1-2, with no clear D. The CDR3 runs 14 residues. V was trimmed by 1 base and J by 5 bases, leaving 11 bases between them. Germline CDR1 SNHLY, CDR2 FYNNEI. The CDR3 loop is CASSEDNRVYGYTF. Written as DNA, the CDR3 is TGTGCCAGCAGTGAAGACAATCGGGTATATGGCTACACCTTC.

This rearrangement joins TRBV9 to TRBJ1-1; 11 bases match TRBD1. CDR3 size: 16 residues. The V gene end was trimmed by 0 bases and the J gene end by 2 bases; junction bases not matched to a gene: 3. Germline-derived CDR1 and CDR2 are SGDLS and YYNGEE. The CDR3 loop is CASSVGGTGGNTEAFF. In DNA form, the CDR3 reads TGTGCCAGCAGCGTAGGAGGGACAGGGGGAAACACTGAAGCTTTCTTT.

V is TRBV27 and J is TRBJ1-2; 7 nucleotides line up with TRBD1. The V gene's germline CDR1 is MNHEY and CDR2 SMNVEV (reference sequence). V lost 5 bases and J lost 7; bases outside the gene matches: 7. CDR3 length equals 13 residues. In nucleotides, the CDR3 is TGTGCCAGCAGTCGCCGGGACAGAAGTGGCTACACCTTC. Translation gives CASSRRDRSGYTF.

The chain carries TRBV5-8 and TRBJ1-2; 7 bases match TRBD1. Germline V CDR1 and CDR2: SGHTS, YDEGEE. The V and J ends lost 3 bases and 7 bases, in that order; junction bases with no gene match: 6. The CDR3 runs 13 residues. This CDR3 reads CASSSTGNLGYTF. CDR3 bases: TGTGCCAGCAGCTCGACAGGGAATCTTGGCTACACCTTC.

The table lists this clone with a few counts. The chain carries TRBV7-5 and TRBJ1-1; the table's D call, TRBD1, was not checked against the DNA. TRBV7-5 counts as a pseudogene. The CDR3 sequence is 15 residues long. The CDR3 spells CVRSDNRGTHTEAFF. In DNA form, the CDR3 reads TGTGTCAGAAGCGACAACAGGGGTACACACACTGAAGCTTTCTTT.

V and J are TRBV4-3 and TRBJ2-6; 12 bases map to TRBD2. This CDR3 has 20 amino acids. From germline, CDR1 is LGHNA and CDR2 YSLEER. The trim removed 3 bases at V and 3 bases at J, leaving 12 bases unmatched. CDR3: CASSHPLGTSGRSGANVLTF. The DNA of the CDR3 is TGCGCCAGCAGCCACCCCCTCGGTACTAGCGGGAGGAGTGGGGCCAACGTCCTGACTTTC.

The CDR3 DNA reads TGTGCCAGTAGTACGGCCGGGACAGGGGGCTATGGCTACACCTTC. It specifies CASSTAGTGGYGYTF. The rearrangement links TRBV19 to TRBJ1-2, with 11 nucleotides matching TRBD1. V lost 4 bases and J lost 4; bases outside the gene matches: 5. From germline, CDR1 is LNHDA and CDR2 SQIVND (reference sequence). CDR3 size: 15 residues.

In its sample, this clone was seen once. The gene calls are TRBV4-1 and TRBJ2-2; 7 bases align to TRBD1. The CDR3 extends over 14 amino acids. The V gene's germline CDR1 is MGHRA and CDR2 YSYEKL. The junction had 3 bases not matched to a gene; V was cut back by 4 bases and J by 4 bases. CDR3 residues: CASSLGQRTGELFF. The CDR3 DNA follows: TGCGCCAGCAGCCTGGGACAGCGCACCGGGGAGCTGTTTTTT.

Concerning this clone itself: Other nucleotide sequences in the sample specify the same CDR3. The V gene is TRBV7-2, the J gene TRBJ2-3; TRBD2 matches 7 bases. The CDR3 spans 14 residues. Germline V gene sequence: CDR1 SGHTA, CDR2 FQGNSA. Germline trimming cut 5 bases from V and 0 bases from J; bases unmatched to any gene: 2. CDR3 in amino acids: CASSPGGSTDTQYF. The CDR3 DNA reads TGTGCCAGCAGCCCCGGGGGGAGCACAGATACGCAGTATTTT.

This CDR3 reads CASSSRTGNTEAFF. CDR3 sequence (DNA): TGTGCCAGCAGCTCAAGGACAGGGAACACTGAAGCTTTCTTT. The chain is built from TRBV7-8 and TRBJ1-1, with 7 positions matching TRBD1. Trimming removed 4 bases from V and 1 base from J; junction bases left unmatched: 3. The CDR3 runs 14 residues. CDR1 is SGHVS, CDR2 FQNEAQ, per germline.

This chain uses TRBV7-9 with TRBJ1-3; D call uncertain. Germline CDR1 is SEHNR and CDR2 is FQNEAQ (reference sequence). The CDR3 extends over 15 amino acids. The V end lost 5 bases, the J end lost 6 bases, and 17 bases lay between the germline ends. The CDR3 sequence is CASSQNQRLENTIYF. CDR3 in DNA: TGTGCCAGCAGCCAAAACCAGAGACTAGAAAACACCATATATTTT.

The V gene is TRBV6-5, the J gene TRBJ1-4; a possible D gene is TRBD1 (5 bases). The CDR3 totals 16 residues. Trimming removed 0 bases from V and 1 base from J, with 9 bases in between. From germline, CDR1 is MNHEY and CDR2 SVGAGI. This chain's CDR3 is CASSYSGGITNEKLFF. CDR3 coding DNA: TGTGCCAGCAGTTACTCGGGGGGGATAACTAATGAAAAACTGTTTTTT.

V is TRBV29-1 and J is TRBJ2-4; a possible D gene is TRBD1 (5 bases). V lost 6 bases to trimming and J lost 2 bases, with 14 bases between them. This CDR3 contains 14 residues. Germline V CDR1 and CDR2: SQVTM, ANQGSEA. In DNA, the CDR3 is TGCAGCGTCGCAGGACACCTCTCCAAAAACATTCAGTACTTC. This gives the protein CSVAGHLSKNIQYF.

The J gene is TRBJ1-5, the V gene TRBV6-1, with 8 bases fitting TRBD1. The J segment lost 12 bases and the V segment lost 4 bases, leaving 5 bases of the junction unmatched. Germline V gene data show CDR1 as MNHNS and CDR2 as SASEGT. This CDR3 is 12 amino acids long. The CDR3 reads CASSGGTGGQHF. The CDR3 DNA sequence: TGTGCCAGCAGTGGTGGGACAGGCGGCCAGCATTTT.

The chain carries TRBV7-9 and TRBJ2-3; 8 bases map to TRBD2. Germline CDR1 reads SEHNR; CDR2 reads FQNEAQ (reference sequence). The CDR3 length is 15 residues. The ends lost 3 bases at V and 7 bases at J; junction bases unmatched: 9. The CDR3 spells CASSFVSGRENTQYF. CDR3 in DNA: TGTGCCAGCAGCTTCGTGAGCGGGAGAGAAAATACGCAGTATTTT.

The genes are TRBV7-8 and TRBJ1-1; maybe TRBD1 (5 bases). The V and J ends lost 5 bases and 5 bases respectively, with 15 bases between them. The CDR3 is 14 residues long. Germline values: CDR1 SGHVS, CDR2 FQNEAQ. CDR3 sequence: CASSQGSLGTEAFF. The CDR3 region has the DNA TGTGCCAGCAGCCAGGGTAGCTTGGGGACTGAAGCTTTCTTT.

V usage is TRBV5-6 and J usage is TRBJ1-2; 7 nucleotides agree with TRBD1. V lost 5 bases to trimming and J lost 4 bases; unmatched junction nucleotides: 8. Germline CDR1 and CDR2: SGHDT and YYEEEE. There are 14 residues in the CDR3. In DNA form, the CDR3 reads TGTGCCAGCAGTTACGACAGGGCTGGCTATGGCTACACCTTC. Translating gives CASSYDRAGYGYTF.

V gene TRBV19 combines with J gene TRBJ1-4; D call uncertain. V was clipped by 1 base and J by 5 bases, with 8 bases between them. Germline lookup yields CDR1 LNHDA and CDR2 SQIVND (reference sequence). The CDR3 loop spans 14 amino acids. This CDR3 is CASSIGPGNEKLFF. In DNA, the CDR3 is TGTGCCAGTAGTATAGGTCCCGGGAATGAAAAACTGTTTTTT.

The J gene is TRBJ2-5, the V gene TRBV11-1; a weak D match, TRBD1 (7 bases). The CDR3 is 17 residues long. Per germline, CDR1 SGHAT and CDR2 FQDESV (reference sequence). V lost 0 bases, J lost 4 bases, and 18 bases lay in between. The CDR3 here is CASSLALGWQGGETQYF. As DNA, the CDR3 is TGTGCCAGCAGCTTAGCGCTGGGTTGGCAGGGGGGAGAGACCCAGTACTTC. The complete variable domain, with remaining parts taken from reference TRBV11-1 and TRBJ2-5, reads EAEVAQSPRYKITEKSQAVAFWCDPISGHATLYWYRQILGQGPELLVQFQDESVVDDSQLPKDRFSAERLKGVDSTLKIQPAELGDSAMYLCASSLALGWQGGETQYFGPGTRLLVL.

This clone was found a few times. The rearrangement joins TRBV4-3 to TRBJ2-2, with D possibly matching TRBD1 (6 bases). CDR3 size: 16 residues. Trimming left V 0 bases short and J 5 bases short, with 13 bases between. The germline V gene has CDR1 LGHNA and CDR2 YSLEER. CDR3 protein: CASSQEGTGWTGELFF. CDR3 DNA: TGCGCCAGCAGCCAAGAGGGAACAGGGTGGACCGGGGAGCTGTTTTTT.

This chain joins TRBV28 and TRBJ2-7; weak D call: TRBD1 (6 bases). The CDR3 length is 12 residues. Trimming pared 6 bases from V and 3 bases from J, leaving 9 bases between. Germline values: CDR1 MDHEN, CDR2 SYDVKM. The CDR3, as DNA: TGTGCCAGCAGGATGGACAGCTACGAGCAGTACTTC. As protein: CASRMDSYEQYF.

This chain links TRBV11-2 with TRBJ1-6; no definite D call. Trimming shortened V by 1 base and J by 3 bases, and 4 bases separated the two germline ends. CDR1 is SGHAT and CDR2 is FQNNGV in the germline V gene. The CDR3 loop spans 14 amino acids. CDR3 in amino acids: CASSLAYYNSPLHF. In DNA, the CDR3 is TGTGCCAGCAGCTTAGCGTACTATAATTCACCCCTCCACTTT.

This chain connects TRBV18 to TRBJ2-3; TRBD2 aligns across 9 bases. CDR3 size: 16 residues. The V gene's germline CDR1 is KGHSH and CDR2 LQKENI. Unmatched junction bases numbered 6, after V lost 1 base and J lost 4 bases. The CDR3 region is CASSPQVGGGADTQYF. For the CDR3, the DNA is TGTGCCAGCTCACCACAAGTAGGCGGGGGGGCAGATACGCAGTATTTT.

V is TRBV28 and J is TRBJ2-3; a possible D gene is TRBD2 (6 bases). Germline values: CDR1 MDHEN, CDR2 SYDVKM. This CDR3 has 14 residues. The germline V and J ends were trimmed by 8 bases and 5 bases, with 17 bases remaining between them. The CDR3: CASGQAGAIDTQYF. CDR3 nucleotide sequence: TGTGCCAGCGGTCAAGCGGGCGCAATAGATACGCAGTATTTT.

Notes on this clone: Other DNA sequences from this sample encode an identical CDR3 as well. The genes are TRBV6-5 and TRBJ1-2; a possible D gene is TRBD1 (6 bases). Per germline, CDR1 MNHEY and CDR2 SVGAGI. Trimming took off 4 bases at V and 6 bases at J, with 12 bases between the two ends. The CDR3 covers 13 residues. CDR3 region: CASSSGQGNGYTF. The CDR3 DNA is TGTGCCAGCAGTTCTGGGCAGGGGAATGGCTACACCTTC.

The J gene is TRBJ2-7, the V gene TRBV9, with TRBD1 identical over 10 bases. The trim removed 4 bases at V and 6 bases at J, leaving 10 bases unmatched. Per the germline V gene, CDR1 is SGDLS and CDR2 is YYNGEE. CDR3 length equals 15 residues. This CDR3 is CASSKGGGQGSEQYF. CDR3 DNA sequence: TGTGCCAGCAGCAAAGGGGGGGGACAGGGGTCCGAGCAGTACTTC.

The chain's CDR3 is CASSRGSYDEQYF. The CDR3 DNA is TGTGCCAGCAGCCGGGGGAGTTACGACGAGCAGTACTTC. V is TRBV6-6 and J is TRBJ2-7; maybe TRBD2 (6 bases). V was clipped by 6 bases and J by 5 bases, with 14 bases between them. CDR1 is MNHNY, CDR2 SVGAGI, per germline (reference sequence). The CDR3 runs 13 residues.

The rearrangement joins TRBV30 to TRBJ2-1; D unclear. CDR1 is GTSNPN, CDR2 SVGIG, per germline (reference sequence). CDR3 length: 11 residues. V was cut by 4 bases and J by 8 bases, with 9 bases left in between. The CDR3, as DNA: TGTGCCTGGACCTTCCGGGATGAGCAGTTCTTC. It specifies CAWTFRDEQFF.